The sequence of this T cell receptor (beta chain) was determined in a study of T cell responses to AZD1222 COVID-19 vaccine. Comment on this clone: The antigen is undetermined.

CDR3 size: 14 residues. V gave up 4 bases and J gave up 9 bases; unmatched junction bases: 12. The V gene's germline CDR1 is LNHDA and CDR2 SQIVND (reference sequence). Using immunoSEQ multiplex PCR, the repertoire was profiled, and TCRdb retains in-frame clones only, with some absent. Here the sample spans 75,000 to 85,000 clones, 87% being singletons. General observations from the study: When two AZD1222 doses had been given, Spike-specific TCR breadth and depth rose. Repertoires in all cases were sampled only once the peak T cell response had passed. Clonal diversity may have been underestimated in mostly white British donors. Unmutated variant regions are reportedly the target of nearly half of TCRs that are spike-specific.

The sequenced sample was peripheral blood, obtained on day 0 of AZD1222 vaccination. This sequence originates from an adult in good health. This rearrangement joins TRBV19 to TRBJ2-7; 7 positions agree with TRBD2. DNA of the CDR3: TGTGCCAGTAGTACTTCCGGGACTAATTTCGTGCAGTACTTC. Residues: CASSTSGTNFVQYF.